Given below is one TCR beta chain in context. The source of the sample is a study of blood T cell repertoires in COVID-19. Across the whole study: Researchers got acute and convalescent COVID-19 samples from the United States, Italy and Spain.

The method was immunoSEQ multiplex PCR; TCRdb's version includes in-frame clones alone and lacks a portion of them. The sample lists 310,000 or so clones, about 86% seen once, with about 2.2% in the top ten. Germline CDR1 is SNHLY and CDR2 is FYNNEI. V was clipped by 7 bases and J by 7 bases; unmatched bases: 8. This CDR3 has 15 residues. Sequencing input: peripheral blood. The V gene is TRBV2, the J gene TRBJ2-1; 12 bases fit TRBD2. The receptor was derived from a woman aged 25-40 years who had recovered from COVID-19. The CDR3 region is CASIGLAGRRNEQFF. The CDR3 bases are TGTGCCAGCATAGGACTAGCGGGAAGGAGGAATGAGCAGTTCTTC.